One sample yielded the 21 T cell receptor beta chains listed below, sequenced in a study of graft-versus-host responses after intestinal transplantation. Assay used: immunoSEQ multiplex PCR; TCRdb lists only in-frame clones, some missing. This sample carries tens of thousands of clones, just over 90% of them seen once, and the ten largest clones take 1.5% to 2.5%. Which antigens these TCRs recognize remains unknown. This material consisted of unstimulated CD8+ T cells sorted from spleen or lymph node cells, taken before intestinal transplant. The receptors stem from a human donor who received an intestinal transplant.

The rearrangement uses TRBV6-5 and TRBJ2-7; tentative D call: TRBD2 (6 bases). This CDR3 has 15 residues. Per germline, CDR1 MNHEY and CDR2 SVGAGI. Trimming shortened V by 3 bases and J by 2 bases, and 14 bases separated the two germline ends. The CDR3 here is CASSYTGVLTYEQYF. The DNA of the CDR3 is TGTGCCAGCAGTTATACGGGGGTACTTACCTACGAGCAGTACTTC.

V is TRBV13 and J is TRBJ2-7; 8 nucleotides match TRBD1. The CDR3 covers 15 residues. The trim removed 0 bases at V and 5 bases at J, leaving 6 bases unmatched. Looked up from germline, CDR1 is PRHDT and CDR2 is FYEKMQ (reference sequence). The CDR3 nucleotides read TGTGCCAGCAGCTTAGGACAGGGGGTATTTAACGAGCAGTACTTC. It yields the protein CASSLGQGVFNEQYF. The whole variable domain, filled in from reference TRBV13 and TRBJ2-7, reads AAGVIQSPRHLIKEKRETATLKCYPIPRHDTVYWYQQGPGQDPQFLISFYEKMQSDKGSIPDRFSAQQFSDYHSELNMSSLELGDSALYFCASSLGQGVFNEQYFGPGTRLTVT.

This chain links TRBV7-9 with TRBJ1-1; 9 bases fit TRBD1. This CDR3 spans 14 amino acids. Germline-derived CDR1 and CDR2 are SEHNR and FQNEAQ (reference sequence). The ends lost 2 bases at V and 4 bases at J; junction bases unmatched: 2. The CDR3 reads CASSLMTGGTEAFF. The CDR3 DNA sequence: TGTGCCAGCAGCTTAATGACAGGGGGCACTGAAGCTTTCTTT.

The chain recombines TRBV29-1 with TRBJ1-5; D not resolved. Trimming stripped 5 bases from V and 2 bases from J, with 10 bases between. Germline V gene sequence: CDR1 SQVTM, CDR2 ANQGSEA. The CDR3 extends over 13 amino acids. This CDR3 is CSVFPSGNQPQHF. In DNA form, the CDR3 reads TGCAGCGTTTTCCCGTCGGGCAATCAGCCCCAGCATTTT.

The chain has TRBV11-3 and TRBJ2-2; 7 nucleotides align to TRBD2. The CDR3 covers 16 residues. J gave up 3 bases and V 2 bases, and 6 bases lay outside the gene matches. Germline V gives CDR1 SGHNT, CDR2 YENEEA. The CDR3 protein is CASSLRGGGYTGELFF. The CDR3 DNA reads TGTGCCAGCAGCTTACGCGGCGGGGGATACACCGGGGAGCTGTTTTTT.

V and J are TRBV14 and TRBJ2-7; 12 nucleotides match TRBD1. Trimming removed 3 bases from V and 5 bases from J; junction bases left unmatched: 2. In germline, CDR1 is SGHDN, CDR2 FVKESK. The CDR3 totals 14 residues. Here the CDR3 reads CASSHGTGGHEQYF. CDR3 nucleotide sequence: TGTGCCAGCAGCCATGGGACAGGGGGCCACGAGCAGTACTTC.

The chain couples TRBV5-4 to TRBJ1-1; no firm D call. CDR1 is SGHNT and CDR2 is YYREEE in the germline V gene (reference sequence). The CDR3 length is 13 residues. V was shortened by 4 bases and J by 1 base, with 8 bases between the two germline ends. The CDR3 nucleotides read TGTGCCAGCAGCCTAACAGAGAACACTGAAGCTTTCTTT. This gives the protein CASSLTENTEAFF.

The chain couples TRBV7-2 to TRBJ2-2; possibly TRBD2 for D (6 bases). The CDR3 covers 15 residues. Germline-derived CDR1 and CDR2 are SGHTA and FQGNSA. V was cut by 4 bases and J by 7 bases, with 16 bases left in between. CDR3: CASSSPTSANGELFF. The CDR3 DNA reads as TGTGCCAGCAGCTCCCCGACTAGTGCAAACGGGGAGCTGTTTTTT. Based on the CDR3 plus reference TRBV7-2 and TRBJ2-2, the full variable domain is GAGVSQSPSNKVTEKGKDVELRCDPISGHTALYWYRQSLGQGLEFLIYFQGNSAPDKSGLPSDRFSAERTGGSVSTLTIQRTQQEDSAVYLCASSSPTSANGELFFGEGSRLTVL.

The rearrangement links TRBV4-3 to TRBJ1-1; D is unresolved. The V end was cut by 0 bases, the J end by 0 bases, with 11 bases between. This CDR3 is built from 16 residues. Germline CDR1 and CDR2: LGHNA and YSLEER. The CDR3 DNA reads TGCGCCAGCAGCCAAGATCGCGGCCCTATGAACACTGAAGCTTTCTTT. It translates to CASSQDRGPMNTEAFF.

CDR3 residues: CAWSFRGDGYTF. The CDR3 bases are TGTGCCTGGAGTTTCAGGGGGGATGGCTACACCTTC. V and J are TRBV30 and TRBJ1-2; 7 bases agree with TRBD1. There are 12 residues in the CDR3. The V and J ends lost 2 bases and 6 bases, in that order; junction bases with no gene match: 3. The germline V gene encodes CDR1 GTSNPN and CDR2 SVGIG (reference sequence).

This clone was counted between two and nine times. This CDR3 reads CAIRRKGENTEAFF. CDR3 DNA: TGTGCCATCAGGCGCAAGGGGGAGAACACTGAAGCTTTCTTT. V and J are TRBV10-3 and TRBJ1-1; D might be TRBD1 (6 bases). The CDR3 has 14 residues. Germline CDR1 and CDR2: ENHRY and SYGVKD. Between the trimmed V and J ends, which lost 6 bases and 1 base, there was a span of 12 bases.

This chain uses TRBV2 with TRBJ1-3, with D tentatively TRBD1 (5 bases). The CDR3 spans 15 residues. The germline V gene has CDR1 SNHLY and CDR2 FYNNEI. Trimming removed 6 bases at V and 3 bases at J, with 15 bases between. CDR3 sequence (DNA): TGTGCCAGCAGGTACCAGGGAGGCTTTGGAAACACCATATATTTT. It translates to CASRYQGGFGNTIYF.

The rearrangement links TRBV4-3 to TRBJ1-1; the match to TRBD1 covers 8 bases. CDR1 and CDR2 from the germline V gene are LGHNA and YSLEER. V trimming: 1 base; J trimming: 1 base; junction bases outside the gene matches: 2. CDR3 length equals 15 residues. CDR3 nucleotides: TGCGCCAGCAGCCAAGGTGGGACAGGGAACACTGAAGCTTTCTTT. Translation: CASSQGGTGNTEAFF.

V gene TRBV27 combines with J gene TRBJ1-1; D is unresolved. This CDR3 contains 17 residues. Germline lookup yields CDR1 MNHEY and CDR2 SMNVEV (reference sequence). Trimming removed 2 bases from V and 4 bases from J, with 20 bases in between. The CDR3 spells CASSLAPRGGYGTEAFF. The CDR3 nucleotides read TGTGCCAGCAGTTTAGCCCCACGGGGTGGGTACGGCACTGAAGCTTTCTTT.

The chain recombines TRBV21-1 with TRBJ1-1; the D call of TRBD1 is as the table states it, not checked on the DNA. TRBV21-1 is assigned pseudogene status. The CDR3 is made up of 15 amino acids. This chain's CDR3 is CASSSPGTGGPEAFF. The CDR3 bases are TGTGCCAGCAGCTCCCCCGGGACAGGGGGGCCTGAAGCTTTCTTT.

The chain combines TRBV2 with TRBJ2-1, with 10 bases identical to TRBD2. The CDR3 runs to 17 residues. Germline trimming cut 0 bases from V and 5 bases from J; bases unmatched to any gene: 7. Per the germline V gene, CDR1 is SNHLY and CDR2 is FYNNEI. Written as DNA, the CDR3 is TGTGCCAGCAGTGAAGCGCTTCTAGCGGGGGCCGACAATGAGCAGTTCTTC. Translated: CASSEALLAGADNEQFF. Using reference TRBV2 and TRBJ2-1 for the parts outside the CDR3, the full variable domain is EPEVTQTPSHQVTQMGQEVILRCVPISNHLYFYWYRQILGQKVEFLVSFYNNEISEKSEIFDDQFSVERPDGSNFTLKIRSTKLEDSAMYFCASSEALLAGADNEQFFGPGTRLTVL.

This chain joins TRBV9 and TRBJ1-2; the D is unclear. V lost 0 bases, J lost 2 bases, and 11 bases lay in between. From germline, CDR1 is SGDLS and CDR2 YYNGEE. This CDR3 is built from 15 residues. CDR3 nucleotides: TGTGCCAGCAGCGTAGACGGGGTGTGGAACTATGGCTACACCTTC. As protein: CASSVDGVWNYGYTF.

This clone came up a few times. The chain links TRBV10-2 to TRBJ2-7; 10 bases agree with TRBD1. CDR1 is WSHSY, CDR2 SAAADI, per germline. The CDR3 consists of 15 residues. Trimming took 0 bases from V and 5 from J; bases not matched to a gene: 4. The CDR3 DNA follows: TGCGCCAGCAGTGAGTCGGCGACAGGGGGCAACGAGCAGTACTTC. This sequence encodes CASSESATGGNEQYF.

The genes are TRBV7-9 and TRBJ2-5; TRBD2 aligns across 9 bases. The CDR3 sequence is 15 residues long. The germline gives CDR1 SEHNR, CDR2 FQNEAQ (reference sequence). The J segment lost 0 bases and the V segment lost 5 bases, leaving 4 bases of the junction unmatched. The CDR3 nucleotides are TGTGCCAGCAGCCCCCGACTAGCGGACCAAGAGACCCAGTACTTC. Its translation is CASSPRLADQETQYF.

The chain is built from TRBV5-5 and TRBJ2-3, with 12 bases matching TRBD2. There are 18 residues in the CDR3. Germline loops: CDR1 SGHKS, CDR2 YYEKEE (reference sequence). V dropped 0 bases and J dropped 4; count of bases not matched to a gene: 9. In DNA form, the CDR3 reads TGTGCCAGCAGCTTGGCTCCCTTACTAGCGGGGGGCCCAGATACGCAGTATTTT. Its protein product is CASSLAPLLAGGPDTQYF.

The genes are TRBV20-1 and TRBJ2-3; D remains unclear. In germline, CDR1 is DFQATT, CDR2 SNEGSKA (reference sequence). V shed 3 bases and J shed 6 bases, with 7 bases lying between them. The CDR3 contains 11 residues. The CDR3: CSARTGDTQYF. The DNA for the CDR3 is TGCAGTGCTAGGACCGGGGATACGCAGTATTTT.